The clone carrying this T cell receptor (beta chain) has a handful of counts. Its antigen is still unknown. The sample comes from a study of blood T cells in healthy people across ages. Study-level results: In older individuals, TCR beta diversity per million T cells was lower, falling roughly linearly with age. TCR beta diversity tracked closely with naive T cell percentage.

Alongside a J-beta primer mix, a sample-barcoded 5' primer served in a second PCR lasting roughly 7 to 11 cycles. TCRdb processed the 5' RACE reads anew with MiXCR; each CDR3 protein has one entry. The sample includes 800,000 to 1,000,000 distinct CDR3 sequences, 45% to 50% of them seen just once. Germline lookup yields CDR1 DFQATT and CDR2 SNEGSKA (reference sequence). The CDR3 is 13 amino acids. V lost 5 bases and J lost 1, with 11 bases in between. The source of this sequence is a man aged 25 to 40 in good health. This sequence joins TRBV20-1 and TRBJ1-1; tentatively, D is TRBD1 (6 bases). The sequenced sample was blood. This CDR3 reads CSAQQGGNTEAFF. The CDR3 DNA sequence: TGCAGTGCTCAACAGGGCGGGAACACTGAAGCTTTCTTT.